These 17 T cell receptor beta chains were sequenced from one sample in a study of T cell repertoires in cytomegalovirus infection. TCRdb processed the reads anew with MiXCR; each CDR3 protein has one entry. The sample has roughly 230,000 distinct CDR3 sequences, over 15% seen once. Sequencing was carried out using CD8+ T cells from PBMCs. Source of these receptors: a human donor in good health (CMV status not recorded). Some clones in this sample may be carry-over from other donors' samples.

There are many counts of this clonotype. The chain joins TRBV7-2 to TRBJ2-1; unclear D gene. Trimming removed 1 base at V and 10 bases at J, with 8 bases between. The CDR3 runs to 12 residues. Germline loops: CDR1 SGHTA, CDR2 FQGNSA. The CDR3 loop reads CASSLGWVEQFF. In DNA form, the CDR3 reads TGTGCCAGCAGCTTAGGGTGGGTGGAGCAGTTCTTC. Variable domain in full (rest from reference TRBV7-2 and TRBJ2-1): GAGVSQSPSNKVTEKGKDVELRCDPISGHTALYWYRQSLGQGLEFLIYFQGNSAPDKSGLPSDRFSAERTGGSVSTLTIQRTQQEDSAVYLCASSLGWVEQFFGPGTRLTVL.

This clonotype was seen only a few times. The rearrangement links TRBV25-1 to TRBJ2-3; perhaps D is TRBD1 or TRBD2 (5 bases each). This CDR3 comprises 15 residues. The germline V gene encodes CDR1 MGHDK and CDR2 SYGVNS. The ends were cut back, 4 bases at V and 8 bases at J, with 19 bases in the middle. The CDR3 DNA sequence: TGTGCCAGCAGTGGGGAGCTGGGACCCCCGGGTACGCAGTATTTT. Its protein product is CASSGELGPPGTQYF.

This clonotype came up many times. The gene calls are TRBV7-2 and TRBJ2-3; D may correspond to TRBD1 or TRBD2 (6 bases each). The germline gives CDR1 SGHTA, CDR2 FQGNSA. Trimming cost V 5 bases and J 2 bases, with 11 bases left between them. The CDR3 spans 14 residues. CDR3: CASSLGGLTDTQYF. The CDR3 coding sequence is TGTGCCAGCAGCCTAGGGGGACTCACAGATACGCAGTATTTT.

This chain links TRBV7-6 with TRBJ2-1, with 11 bases that match TRBD2. Trimming removed 5 bases from V and 2 bases from J; junction bases left unmatched: 14. The CDR3 has 19 amino acids. CDR1 and CDR2 (germline): SGHVS, FNYEAQ. In nucleotides, the CDR3 is TGTGCCAGCAGCGGCCGGATAGTAGCGGGGGGGAGCGCCTACAATGAGCAGTTCTTC. It translates to CASSGRIVAGGSAYNEQFF.

This clonotype was counted ten times or more. This chain uses TRBV6-1 with TRBJ2-1; no clear D. The V gene's germline CDR1 is MNHNS and CDR2 SASEGT. V was clipped by 6 bases and J by 7 bases, with 16 bases between them. This CDR3 comprises 14 residues. The CDR3 spells CASRPQSPHNEQFF. DNA of the CDR3: TGTGCCAGCAGGCCACAAAGCCCACATAATGAGCAGTTCTTC.

This clonotype showed up just a few times. V and J are TRBV29-1 and TRBJ2-2; 8 bases match TRBD1. The germline CDR1 and CDR2 sequences are SQVTM and ANQGSEA. V shed 5 bases, J shed 6 bases, and the junction held 8 bases outside the gene matches. The CDR3 contains 14 residues. The CDR3 nucleotides are TGCAGCGTTCGTACCGACAGGGGCGCCGGGGAGCTGTTTTTT. Translating gives CSVRTDRGAGELFF.

This clonotype was seen more than once but under ten times. The rearrangement uses TRBV6-2 or TRBV6-3 and TRBJ2-2, with no clear D. The CDR3 runs to 13 residues. Germline assignment: CDR1 MNHEY and CDR2 SVGEGT. The V end was cut by 3 bases, the J end by 6 bases, with 8 bases between. In nucleotides, the CDR3 is TGTGCCAGCAGTTATGTCTACCCCGGGGAGCTGTTTTTT. It encodes CASSYVYPGELFF.

In its sample, this clonotype was seen a few times. This chain uses TRBV20-1 with TRBJ1-3, with D possibly matching TRBD1 (6 bases). V lost 5 bases and J 4 bases, leaving 12 bases between the germline ends. The CDR3 loop spans 13 amino acids. Germline V gene data show CDR1 as DFQATT and CDR2 as SNEGSKA (reference sequence). CDR3 in amino acids: CSAQGQFGNTIYF. The CDR3 DNA sequence: TGCAGTGCTCAAGGACAGTTCGGAAACACCATATATTTT.

This clonotype turned up a few times. V gene TRBV4-2 combines with J gene TRBJ2-2; weak D call: TRBD2 (5 bases). The ends were cut back, 1 base at V and 3 bases at J, with 15 bases in the middle. The CDR3 extends over 17 amino acids. The germline CDR1 and CDR2 sequences are LGHNA and YNFKEQ. The CDR3 DNA reads as TGTGCCAGCAGCCAAGTAGGACTGAACTCGGACACCGGGGAGCTGTTTTTT. Translated, it gives CASSQVGLNSDTGELFF.

The chain recombines TRBV7-9 with TRBJ1-1; D is possibly TRBD1 (6 bases). Germline CDR1 and CDR2: SEHNR and FQNEAQ (reference sequence). The CDR3 spans 15 residues. Trimming shortened V by 1 base and J by 0 bases, and 9 bases separated the two germline ends. The CDR3 region is CASSLVSGVNTEAFF. For the CDR3, the DNA is TGTGCCAGCAGCTTAGTTTCAGGGGTGAACACTGAAGCTTTCTTT.

This clonotype is a singleton in its sample. V gene TRBV4-1 combines with J gene TRBJ2-2; the D gene could be TRBD1 or TRBD2 (6 bases each). The CDR3 has 15 amino acids. Trimming took off 4 bases at V and 4 bases at J, with 13 bases between the two ends. Germline values: CDR1 MGHRA, CDR2 YSYEKL. CDR3 residues: CASSPPTGATGELFF. CDR3 coding DNA: TGCGCCAGCAGCCCCCCGACGGGGGCCACCGGGGAGCTGTTTTTT.

This chain uses TRBV29-1 with TRBJ2-7, with 7 bases aligning to TRBD2. Germline loops: CDR1 SQVTM, CDR2 ANQGSEA. The CDR3 covers 13 residues. J was trimmed by 6 bases and V by 4 bases; bases with no gene match: 9. DNA of the CDR3: TGCAGCGTTGGGACCTCCCCTAGCGGCGAGCAGTACTTC. Translation: CSVGTSPSGEQYF.

Written as DNA, the CDR3 is TGTGCCAGCAGTTTAACCGGTCTAGCCGGGTACGAGCAGTACTTC. It is translated as CASSLTGLAGYEQYF. The rearrangement joins TRBV28 to TRBJ2-7; D is perhaps TRBD2 (5 bases). This CDR3 is 15 amino acids long. Germline values: CDR1 MDHEN, CDR2 SYDVKM. The V gene lost 2 bases and the J gene lost 4 bases, with 15 bases spanning the gap.

There are a few counts of this clonotype. The chain links TRBV7-2 to TRBJ1-5; 8 nucleotides match TRBD1. Germline V gives CDR1 SGHTA, CDR2 FQGNSA. Losses at the gene ends were 5 bases for V and 5 bases for J; bases not matched to a gene: 11. The length of the CDR3 is 16 residues. As DNA, the CDR3 is TGTGCCAGCAGCCCCAAACACAGGGGGGGTGATCAGCCCCAGCATTTT. It encodes CASSPKHRGGDQPQHF.

The chain has TRBV5-1 and TRBJ2-1; either TRBD1 or TRBD2 may supply D (5 bases each). This CDR3 contains 15 residues. Germline V gives CDR1 SGHRS, CDR2 YFSETQ. The V gene lost 2 bases and the J gene lost 0 bases, with 9 bases spanning the gap. CDR3 sequence: CASSLGEISYNEQFF. The CDR3 DNA reads as TGCGCCAGCAGCTTAGGGGAGATCTCCTACAATGAGCAGTTCTTC.

This clonotype was counted many times. This chain joins TRBV11-2 and TRBJ2-7, with D maybe TRBD2 (5 bases). Per germline, CDR1 SGHAT and CDR2 FQNNGV. V lost 5 bases and J 4 bases, leaving 12 bases between the germline ends. The CDR3 covers 13 residues. The CDR3 coding sequence is TGTGCCAGCAGCCTCGGACGGGATTACGAGCAGTACTTC. This codes for CASSLGRDYEQYF.

The table lists this clonotype with many counts. The chain combines TRBV7-9 with TRBJ2-3; tentatively, D is TRBD2 (6 bases). V gave up 3 bases and J gave up 1 base, with 11 bases separating them. The CDR3 runs 15 residues. In germline, CDR1 is SEHNR, CDR2 FQNEAQ (reference sequence). The DNA for the CDR3 is TGTGCCAGCAGCTTCATGCCGGGGGGCACAGATACGCAGTATTTT. Translation gives CASSFMPGGTDTQYF.